This is a list of T cell receptor beta chains from one sample in a study of OX40 agonist ivuxolimab in advanced cancers. Here immunoSEQ multiplex PCR was the method, and the copy in TCRdb shows in-frame clones only, minus some. The sample holds fewer than 60,000 clones, 82% seen once. This material consisted of CD4+ or CD8+ T cells sorted from blood, taken in a trial of the OX40 agonist ivuxolimab. All receptors derive from an adult with an advanced solid tumor such as melanoma, head and neck, liver or kidney cancer. Both conserved end residues are part of each CDR3. A D gene is named only where the DNA matches it firmly. Expanded clones get a size class; other rows say once, few or many, or leave the size out.

v_call	d_call	clone_size	j_call	cdr3_nt	cdr3_aa
TRBV18	.	.	TRBJ2-7	TGTGCCAGCTCACCACCCAGCGGGCGGCCCTACGAGCAGTACTTC	CASSPPSGRPYEQYF
TRBV2	.	.	TRBJ1-2	TGTGCCAGCAGTGAATCAGTAGGGAGTGCCTTC	CASSESVGSAF
TRBV7-3	.	once	TRBJ2-5	TGTGCCAGCAGCTTATCGGGGGAGACCCAGTACTTC	CASSLSGETQYF
TRBV6-1	.	.	TRBJ2-7	TGTGCCAGCAGGGGCAGTCTCTACGAGCAGTACTTC	CASRGSLYEQYF
TRBV25-1	.	.	TRBJ2-7	TGTGCCAGCAGTGAAACGGGCAGGTCCTACGAGCAGTACTTC	CASSETGRSYEQYF
TRBV5-4	.	.	TRBJ1-1	TGTGCCAGCAGACGGGGTTTACTCTCGAACACTGAAGCTTTCTTT	CASRRGLLSNTEAFF
TRBV5-1	.	.	TRBJ2-6	TGCGCCAGCAGCTTGCAGGGGTCTGGGGCCAACGTCCTGACTTTC	CASSLQGSGANVLTF
TRBV4-1	TRBD1	.	TRBJ1-4	TGCGCCAGCAGCCAAGATTTTAGGGGGCAGGCTAATGAAAAACTGTTTTTT	CASSQDFRGQANEKLFF
TRBV27	.	.	TRBJ1-2	TGTGCCAGCGGGGGTAGAGGCGAATTGATCTATGGCTACACCTTC	CASGGRGELIYGYTF
TRBV5-1	.	.	TRBJ2-7	TGCGCCAGCAGCTTGCTCGCAGGGTCCTCCGAGCAGTACTTC	CASSLLAGSSEQYF
TRBV19	TRBD2	.	TRBJ2-5	TGTGCCAGTAGTATTAGGAGCGGGGGGGGCTTACGCCAAGAGACCCAGTACTTC	CASSIRSGGGLRQETQYF
TRBV21-1	.	.	TRBJ2-4	TGTGCCTGTGGGGACAGCGTGAGCCAACTAGCCAAAAACATTCAGTACTTC	CACGDSVSQLAKNIQYF
TRBV5-4	.	.	TRBJ2-7	TGTGCCAGCAGCCCCGCCGGACAAATAAGGGAGCAGTACTTC	CASSPAGQIREQYF
TRBV7-9	TRBD2	.	TRBJ2-1	TGTGCCAGCAACCTACAGGCAGGGACTAGCATGACCAATGAGCAGTTCTTC	CASNLQAGTSMTNEQFF
TRBV5-1	TRBD2	.	TRBJ2-7	TGCGCCAGCAGCCTCAGCCCCCACGGGACTAGCGGGAGTCGAAGTTTCCTCTACGAGCAGTACTTC	CASSLSPHGTSGSRSFLYEQYF
TRBV2	.	.	TRBJ2-3	TGTGCCAGCAATTCCGGAGGGCCTGTCACAGATACGCAGTATTTT	CASNSGGPVTDTQYF
TRBV7-9	.	.	TRBJ2-5	TGTGCCAGCAGCTTAGATGGGACCCGAGGGGAGACCCAGTACTTC	CASSLDGTRGETQYF
TRBV4-2	.	.	TRBJ2-1	TGTGCCAGCAGCCAAGATATGGCCAGGATCCTGTTCTTC	CASSQDMARILFF
TRBV5-1	TRBD1	.	TRBJ2-4	TGCGCCAGCAGCCCGACAGGGGGGCAAAACATTCAGTACTTC	CASSPTGGQNIQYF
TRBV6-1	.	.	TRBJ2-3	TGTGCCAGCACTCGGCAGATCACAGATACGCAGTATTTT	CASTRQITDTQYF
TRBV7-9	.	.	TRBJ2-6	TGTGCCAGCAGCACCGAGGCCTCCTTATCGACTGGGGCCAACGTCCTGACTTTC	CASSTEASLSTGANVLTF
TRBV6-5	TRBD1	.	TRBJ2-1	TGTGCCAGCAGGATCGGGACAGTCAACAATGAGCAGTTCTTC	CASRIGTVNNEQFF
TRBV7-8	TRBD1	.	TRBJ1-5	TGTGCCAGCAGCTTAGGTGGACAGGGCAATCAGCCCCAGCATTTT	CASSLGGQGNQPQHF
TRBV7-3	TRBD2	.	TRBJ2-3	TGTGCCAGCAGCCCCCGTAGCGGGAGCCGAACAGATACGCAGTATTTT	CASSPRSGSRTDTQYF
TRBV7-9	TRBD2	.	TRBJ2-3	TGTGCCAGCAGCCCGTCCGGGGGGGGGTCAGATACGCAGTATTTT	CASSPSGGGSDTQYF
TRBV9	TRBD1	few	TRBJ2-1	TGTGCCAGCAGCGTGTTGACAGGGGGTTACAATGAGCAGTTCTTC	CASSVLTGGYNEQFF